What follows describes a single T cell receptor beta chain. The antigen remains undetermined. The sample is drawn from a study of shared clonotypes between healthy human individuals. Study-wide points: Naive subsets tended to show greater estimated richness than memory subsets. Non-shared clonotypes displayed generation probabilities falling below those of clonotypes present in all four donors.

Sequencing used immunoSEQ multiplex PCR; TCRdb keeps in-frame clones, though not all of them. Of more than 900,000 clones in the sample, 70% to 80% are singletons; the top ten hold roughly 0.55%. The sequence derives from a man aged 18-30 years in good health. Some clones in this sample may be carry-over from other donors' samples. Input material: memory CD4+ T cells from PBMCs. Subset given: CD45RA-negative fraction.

CDR3 loop: CASSLALGAYEQFF. Written as DNA, the CDR3 is TGTGCCAGCAGCTTAGCCCTCGGGGCCTATGAGCAGTTCTTC. V is TRBV7-9 and J is TRBJ2-1; D may correspond to TRBD1 or TRBD2 (5 bases each). Trimming took 0 bases from V and 8 from J, leaving 11 bases between them. This CDR3 comprises 14 residues. The germline V gene encodes CDR1 SEHNR and CDR2 FQNEAQ (reference sequence).